Listed below are T cell receptor beta chains from one sample, sequenced in a study of blood T cell repertoires in COVID-19. TCRdb keeps only in-frame clones here, not all; method: immunoSEQ multiplex PCR. The data contain 150,000 to 200,000 clones, about 80% of them singletons. The specimen sequenced was PBMCs or T cells enriched from blood (not recorded which). The receptors come from a woman aged 55 to 70 with acute COVID-19. Both conserved end residues are part of each CDR3. A D gene is named only where the DNA matches it firmly. Clone size is shown for a subset of rows, as once, few, many or a class of expanded clone.

TRBD1	.	TRBV24-1	TRBJ1-5	TGTGCCACCAGTGACAAAGGGCAAGTTGGCAGGGGGCGCGATCAGCCCCAGCATTTT	CATSDKGQVGRGRDQPQHF
.	.	TRBV11-2	TRBJ1-6	TGTGCCAGCAGCCTTATAGGTGGCAGGGATAATTCACCCCTCCACTTT	CASSLIGGRDNSPLHF
.	.	TRBV7-2	TRBJ1-3	TGTGCCAGCAGCTTATATATTCTCTCCTCTGGAAACACCATATATTTT	CASSLYILSSGNTIYF
TRBD1	.	TRBV5-1	TRBJ1-1	TGCGCCAGCAGCCCGACAGGGTTCCCTGAAGCTTTCTTT	CASSPTGFPEAFF
TRBD1	.	TRBV27	TRBJ2-4	TGTGCCAGCAGTACGGGGACAGGGCAAAGTTGGATTCAGTACTTC	CASSTGTGQSWIQYF
TRBD1	.	TRBV11-3	TRBJ2-2	TGTGCCAGCAGCTTCCCCGGTGGGGACAGGGGCTACACCGGGGAGCTGTTTTTT	CASSFPGGDRGYTGELFF
.	.	TRBV4-3	TRBJ1-5	TGCGCCAGCAGCCAAGACCGGCGGTCCCATCAGCCCCAGCATTTT	CASSQDRRSHQPQHF
TRBD1	.	TRBV7-9	TRBJ2-2	TGTGCCAGCAGCCCTCCGGGACAGGGGGAAACCGGGGAGCTGTTTTTT	CASSPPGQGETGELFF
TRBD2	.	TRBV6-5	TRBJ2-7	TGTGCCAGCACCTCGGCGGGGGTTGTCTACGAGCAGTACTTC	CASTSAGVVYEQYF
TRBD1	few	TRBV7-8	TRBJ2-1	TGTGCCAGCAGCTTAGTGGGGACAGAGCCTTTCAATGAGCAGTTCTTC	CASSLVGTEPFNEQFF
TRBD2	.	TRBV18	TRBJ2-2	TGTGCCAGCTCACCAAGACTAGCGGGAGGCGGCACCGGGGAGCTGTTTTTT	CASSPRLAGGGTGELFF
.	few	TRBV28	TRBJ1-1	TGTGCCAGCAGTCCCCCGCGAGGGGGGAACACTGAAGCTTTCTTT	CASSPPRGGNTEAFF
TRBD1	.	TRBV16	TRBJ1-5	TGTGCCAGCAGCCAATATTTGGGGACAGGCGACAATCAGCCCCAGCATTTT	CASSQYLGTGDNQPQHF
TRBD1	.	TRBV19	TRBJ2-5	TGTGCTACCTGGGACAGGGCAGGAGAGACCCAGTACTTC	CATWDRAGETQYF
.	.	TRBV3-1/TRBV3-2	TRBJ1-1	TGTGCCAGCAGCCCGGCTGCGGACAGCCTTAGGGGGGCTTTCTTT	CASSPAADSLRGAFF
.	.	TRBV6-5	TRBJ1-1	TGTGCCAGCAGCCGACTCTCGAACACTGAAGCTTTCTTT	CASSRLSNTEAFF
TRBD1	.	TRBV5-1	TRBJ1-6	TGCGCCAGCAGCTCCGACAGGGGCGGCTCACCCCTCCACTTT	CASSSDRGGSPLHF
.	.	TRBV5-6	TRBJ1-2	TGTGCCAGCAGCCAAACTACGGGACACCTAAACTATGGCTACACCTTC	CASSQTTGHLNYGYTF
TRBD2	.	TRBV3-1/TRBV3-2	TRBJ2-4	TGTGCCAGCAGCCAAGGAGGTATTAGGGGACTAGCGGGAGAGACCAAAAACATTCAGTACTTC	CASSQGGIRGLAGETKNIQYF
.	.	TRBV13	TRBJ1-3	TGTGCCAGCAGCCGACAGTACCCCTCTGGAAACACCATATATTTT	CASSRQYPSGNTIYF
.	.	TRBV27	TRBJ2-1	TGTGCCAGCACCCAGACAGTACCGTTCTACAATGAGCAGTTCTTC	CASTQTVPFYNEQFF
.	.	TRBV29-1	TRBJ2-3	TGCAGCGTGCCTAGCGCATCAGGCACAGATACGCAGTATTTT	CSVPSASGTDTQYF
.	.	TRBV4-1	TRBJ2-1	TGCGCCAGCAGCCTCAGTAATTTGTTACAGCCCTACAATGAGCAGTTCTTC	CASSLSNLLQPYNEQFF
.	.	TRBV19	TRBJ1-5	TGTGCCAGTAGTATGATGGGGCGATGGGATAGCAATCAGCCCCAGCATTTT	CASSMMGRWDSNQPQHF
TRBD1	.	TRBV3-1/TRBV3-2	TRBJ2-2	TGTGCCAGCAGCCAAGCCGGGACAGGGGCCGGGGAGCTGTTTTTT	CASSQAGTGAGELFF
.	.	TRBV11-2	TRBJ1-2	TGTGCCAGCAGCTTAGGAGGCTTTAACTATGGCTACACCTTC	CASSLGGFNYGYTF
TRBD2	.	TRBV4-2	TRBJ2-7	TGTGCCAGCAGCCAGGGGGCAGCGGGACTAGAAGGCTACGAGCAGTACTTC	CASSQGAAGLEGYEQYF
TRBD1	once	TRBV9	TRBJ1-2	TGTGCCAGCAGCGTGGGGAGACAGGGGGCCTTCTATGGCTACACCTTC	CASSVGRQGAFYGYTF
TRBD1	.	TRBV18	TRBJ1-1	TGTGCCAGCTCTCCCGGGACAGGGCGCTCTGAAGCTTTCTTT	CASSPGTGRSEAFF
TRBD2	.	TRBV24-1	TRBJ2-5	TGTGCCACCAGTGATCCCGGGACTAGCGGGACCCTTCGGGAGACCCAGTACTTC	CATSDPGTSGTLRETQYF
.	once	TRBV6-5	TRBJ2-1	TGTGCCAGCAGTTACTCGGGCACGGAATACAATGAGCAGTTCTTC	CASSYSGTEYNEQFF
.	few	TRBV9	TRBJ2-1	TGTGCCAGCAGCTTCCTTCCGGAGGGGGGGTACAATGAGCAGTTCTTC	CASSFLPEGGYNEQFF
TRBD2	.	TRBV30	TRBJ2-7	TGTGCCTGGAGTGTAAGGGGCGGGAGGGCCAACTACGAGCAGTACTTC	CAWSVRGGRANYEQYF
TRBD2	few	TRBV5-1	TRBJ2-7	TGCGCCAGCAGCACGGGGACTAGCGACTCCTACGAGCAGTACTTC	CASSTGTSDSYEQYF
TRBD1	.	TRBV12-5	TRBJ1-2	TGTGCTAGTGGGACAGGGGACCCCTTCTATGGCTACACCTTC	CASGTGDPFYGYTF
.	.	TRBV28	TRBJ1-2	TGTGCCAGCAGTTTACTGTCTAACTATGGCTACACCTTC	CASSLLSNYGYTF
.	.	TRBV10-3	TRBJ1-1	TGTGCCATCTCCGGCGGGAACACTGAAGCTTTCTTT	CAISGGNTEAFF
.	few	TRBV7-2	TRBJ2-1	TGTGCCAGCAGCTTAGCATTAACGGGAGAGGGCCTTTACAATGAGCAGTTCTTC	CASSLALTGEGLYNEQFF
TRBD1	many	TRBV27	TRBJ2-1	TGTGCCAGCAGGGACAGGGGCGACTACAATGAGCAGTTCTTC	CASRDRGDYNEQFF
TRBD1	.	TRBV27	TRBJ2-5	TGTGCCAGCAGTTTTAACAGGGGAGAGACCCAGTACTTC	CASSFNRGETQYF
.	.	TRBV2	TRBJ1-5	TGTGCCAGCAGTGAACGTTTTATTAGCAATCAGCCCCAGCATTTT	CASSERFISNQPQHF
.	.	TRBV27	TRBJ2-2	TGTGCCAGCAGTTTAGGGTCGGGGTTAATAAGGACCGGGGAGCTGTTTTTT	CASSLGSGLIRTGELFF
.	.	TRBV7-2	TRBJ1-1	TGTGCCAGCAGCTTATACGGTAACACTGAAGCTTTCTTT	CASSLYGNTEAFF
.	once	TRBV9	TRBJ1-4	TGTGCCAGCAGCGTGGCAGGGTCTTATGAAAAACTGTTTTTT	CASSVAGSYEKLFF
.	.	TRBV4-1	TRBJ1-5	TGCGCCAGCAGCCAAGGCACCCTTGGGGGGAGCAATCAGCCCCAGCATTTT	CASSQGTLGGSNQPQHF
.	.	TRBV3-1/TRBV3-2	TRBJ2-2	TGTGCCAGCTCAGCGTCCGGTTCCGGGGAGCTGTTTTTT	CASSASGSGELFF
.	.	TRBV28	TRBJ1-5	TGTGCCAGCAGAGCTAGACAGCCGTATAGCAATCAGCCCCAGCATTTT	CASRARQPYSNQPQHF
.	.	TRBV30	TRBJ1-2	TGTGCCTGGACCACAAGGAGTGGGTATGGCTACACCTTC	CAWTTRSGYGYTF
TRBD1	.	TRBV19	TRBJ1-1	TGTGCCAGTAGACCCCGACAGGGGATGGGCACTGAAGCTTTCTTT	CASRPRQGMGTEAFF